This passage covers 32 T cell receptor beta chains from one sample sequenced in a study of blood T cell repertoires in COVID-19. Sequencing used immunoSEQ multiplex PCR; TCRdb keeps in-frame clones, though not all of them. Here the sample spans around 190,000 clones, approximately 84% being singletons. Sequencing input: PBMCs or T cells enriched from blood (not recorded which). The receptor source for this set is a woman aged 30 to 39 who had recovered from COVID-19.

The gene calls are TRBV2 and TRBJ1-4; D is possibly TRBD1 (5 bases). This CDR3 comprises 13 residues. Germline V gene sequence: CDR1 SNHLY, CDR2 FYNNEI. V lost 6 bases and J 4 bases, leaving 9 bases between the germline ends. Here the CDR3 reads CASSSRVNEKLFF. CDR3 DNA: TGTGCCAGCAGCTCCAGGGTTAATGAAAAACTGTTTTTT. The full variable domain, rest sourced from reference TRBV2 and TRBJ1-4, is EPEVTQTPSHQVTQMGQEVILRCVPISNHLYFYWYRQILGQKVEFLVSFYNNEISEKSEIFDDQFSVERPDGSNFTLKIRSTKLEDSAMYFCASSSRVNEKLFFGSGTQLSVL.

This clone qualifies as medium-sized. The chain couples TRBV9 to TRBJ2-7; D possibly corresponds to TRBD2 (5 bases). The CDR3 is 17 amino acids. V was pared by 0 bases and J by 0 bases, with 16 bases between. Germline assignment: CDR1 SGDLS and CDR2 YYNGEE. In DNA, the CDR3 is TGTGCCAGCAGCGTAGAACCTAGAGCGGCTAGCTCCTACGAGCAGTACTTC. Its protein product is CASSVEPRAASSYEQYF.

This chain connects TRBV6-1 to TRBJ1-3; TRBD1 matches at 7 bases. The junction had 20 bases not matched to a gene; V was cut back by 3 bases and J by 9 bases. The CDR3 sequence is 18 residues long. The germline gives CDR1 MNHNS, CDR2 SASEGT. CDR3 residues: CASSDDRASTLLEPTIYF. The CDR3 region has the DNA TGTGCCAGCAGTGACGACAGGGCTTCCACCCTCCTCGAACCCACCATATATTTT.

A single count supports this clone. The chain recombines TRBV3-1 (or the pseudogene TRBV3-2) with TRBJ1-1; TRBD1 matches 12 bases. V lost 5 bases, J lost 4 bases, and 5 bases stayed unmatched. Germline V gene sequence: CDR1 LGHDT, CDR2 YNNKEL (reference sequence). The CDR3 has 15 residues. The CDR3 DNA sequence: TGTGCCAGCAGCTCGCGGGACAGGGGGCCCACTGAAGCTTTCTTT. It specifies CASSSRDRGPTEAFF.

The chain links TRBV6-5 to TRBJ1-2, with unresolved D. The CDR3 runs 16 residues. The V end was cut by 4 bases, the J end by 1 base, with 16 bases between. Germline loops: CDR1 MNHEY, CDR2 SVGAGI. CDR3 sequence: CASSSRTGSFNYGYTF. DNA for the CDR3: TGTGCCAGCAGTTCCCGGACGGGGAGTTTTAACTATGGCTACACCTTC.

The chain links TRBV12-3 or TRBV12-4 to TRBJ2-1; no clear D. Trimming left V 5 bases short and J 13 bases short, with 15 bases between. The CDR3 has 12 amino acids. This chain's CDR3 is CASSPRPVPQFF. The CDR3 nucleotides are TGTGCCAGCAGTCCCCGCCCGGTCCCCCAGTTCTTC.

The chain joins TRBV19 to TRBJ1-5; a weak D match, TRBD1 (6 bases). The V gene's germline CDR1 is LNHDA and CDR2 SQIVND (reference sequence). The CDR3 has 15 residues. Trimming left V 1 base short and J 7 bases short, with 14 bases between. CDR3 sequence reads: CASSIVWGGGQPQHF. CDR3 in DNA: TGTGCCAGTAGTATAGTGTGGGGGGGCGGACAGCCCCAGCATTTT.

This clone was seen once. The chain joins TRBV9 to TRBJ1-3; D remains ambiguous. V lost 5 bases and J lost 0, with 6 bases in between. There are 13 residues in the CDR3. The germline gives CDR1 SGDLS, CDR2 YYNGEE. In DNA form, the CDR3 reads TGTGCCAGCAGGGAGGGCTCTGGAAACACCATATATTTT. It encodes CASREGSGNTIYF. The full variable domain, in which reference TRBV9 and TRBJ1-3 provide the parts outside the CDR3, is DSGVTQTPKHLITATGQRVTLRCSPRSGDLSVYWYQQSLDQGLQFLIQYYNGEERAKGNILERFSAQQFPDLHSELNLSSLELGDSALYFCASREGSGNTIYFGEGSWLTVV.

V usage is TRBV6-2 or TRBV6-3 and J usage is TRBJ2-3; 10 bases match TRBD2. V was pared by 4 bases and J by 6 bases, with 4 bases of the junction left unmatched. Germline CDR1 is MNHEY and CDR2 is SVGEGT. CDR3 length: 14 amino acids. This CDR3 is CASSSSGSMDTQYF. DNA of the CDR3: TGTGCCAGCAGTTCTAGCGGGAGTATGGATACGCAGTATTTT.

The V and J genes are TRBV24-1 and TRBJ2-7, with 8 bases matching TRBD2. The CDR3 totals 17 residues. With V trimmed by 1 base and J by 3 bases, 10 bases remained unmatched. Germline-derived CDR1 and CDR2 are KGHDR and SFDVKD. This CDR3 is CATSDLSRKRGYYEQYF. CDR3 DNA sequence: TGTGCCACCAGTGATTTATCTCGCAAGCGGGGGTACTACGAGCAGTACTTC.

The chain is built from TRBV5-1 and TRBJ1-6, with 8 positions matching TRBD1. The ends lost 0 bases at V and 10 bases at J; junction bases unmatched: 6. From germline, CDR1 is SGHRS and CDR2 YFSETQ. The CDR3 is made up of 15 amino acids. As DNA, the CDR3 is TGCGCCAGCAGCTTGGACACAGGGGGTAGGTCACCCCTCCACTTT. Amino acids: CASSLDTGGRSPLHF.

The gene calls are TRBV10-3 and TRBJ1-5, with D possibly being TRBD1 (5 bases). The CDR3 spans 15 residues. The germline gives CDR1 ENHRY, CDR2 SYGVKD. V was trimmed by 0 bases and J by 4 bases, leaving 10 bases between them. The CDR3 DNA is TGTGCCATCAGTGAGTCGAGACAGAATAATCAGCCCCAGCATTTT. Protein sequence: CAISESRQNNQPQHF.

The rearrangement links TRBV1 to TRBJ2-1; the table names TRBD2, a call not compared with the DNA. TRBV1 is a pseudogene segment. CDR3 length: 17 amino acids. CDR3 loop: CTSNGPSGGVAWDEQFF. For the CDR3, the DNA is TGCACCAGCAATGGCCCTAGCGGGGGGGTTGCATGGGATGAGCAGTTCTTC.

The chain uses TRBV12-5 and TRBJ2-1, with 8 bases lining up with TRBD2. With 7 bases clipped from V and 9 bases from J, the junction kept 14 bases outside the gene matches. CDR1 is LGHNT, CDR2 FRNRAP, per germline. CDR3 length: 15 residues. The CDR3: CASALPGLEGGEQFF. The CDR3 region has the DNA TGTGCTAGTGCCTTGCCGGGACTAGAAGGGGGTGAGCAGTTCTTC.

Here the CDR3 reads CASSRGTGDGYTF. The DNA for the CDR3 is TGTGCCAGCAGCCGTGGGACAGGGGATGGCTACACCTTC. The gene calls are TRBV5-6 and TRBJ1-2, with 10 positions matching TRBD1. The CDR3 is 13 residues long. V lost 4 bases, J lost 6 bases, and 3 bases stayed unmatched. CDR1 is SGHDT, CDR2 YYEEEE, per germline.

For this clone: This sequence may be a read error, since a much larger clone differs from it by one base. The chain employs TRBV11-2 and TRBJ1-1, with TRBD1 as a possible D gene (5 bases). Trimming cost V 2 bases and J 5 bases, with 9 bases left between them. CDR1 and CDR2 from the germline V gene are SGHAT and FQNNGV. The CDR3 contains 13 residues. The CDR3 DNA sequence: TGTGCCAGCAGCTTACTGGGGGGTACTGAAGCTTTCTTT. Translation gives CASSLLGGTEAFF.

The V and J genes are TRBV18 and TRBJ1-4; D is undetermined. This CDR3 contains 14 residues. V gave up 3 bases and J gave up 5 bases, with 10 bases separating them. Germline values: CDR1 KGHSH, CDR2 LQKENI. The CDR3 coding sequence is TGTGCCAGCTCACCGGATCGGGTGAATGAAAAACTGTTTTTT. Amino acids: CASSPDRVNEKLFF. The full variable domain, in which reference TRBV18 and TRBJ1-4 provide the parts outside the CDR3, is NAGVMQNPRHLVRRRGQEARLRCSPMKGHSHVYWYRQLPEEGLKFMVYLQKENIIDESGMPKERFSAEFPKEGPSILRIQQVVRGDSAAYFCASSPDRVNEKLFFGSGTQLSVL.

The chain employs TRBV19 and TRBJ1-1; D ambiguous. The V end lost 7 bases, the J end lost 1 base, and 7 bases lay between the germline ends. CDR3 length: 12 amino acids. Germline V gene lookup returns CDR1 LNHDA and CDR2 SQIVND (reference sequence). The CDR3 loop reads CASNAGNTEAFF. CDR3 sequence (DNA): TGTGCCAGTAATGCAGGGAACACTGAAGCTTTCTTT. Drawing the rest from reference TRBV19 and TRBJ1-1, the complete variable domain is DGGITQSPKYLFRKEGQNVTLSCEQNLNHDAMYWYRQDPGQGLRLIYYSQIVNDFQKGDIAEGYSVSREKKESFPLTVTSAQKNPTAFYLCASNAGNTEAFFGQGTRLTVV.

This chain links TRBV13 with TRBJ2-3, with 8 positions matching TRBD2. CDR3 length: 16 residues. The ends lost 1 base at V and 2 bases at J; junction bases unmatched: 5. Germline V CDR1 and CDR2: PRHDT, FYEKMQ (reference sequence). The CDR3 DNA is TGTGCCAGCAGCTTAGACGGGAGGGCCGACACAGATACGCAGTATTTT. Its translation is CASSLDGRADTDTQYF.

J is TRBJ2-2 and V is TRBV14; 7 bases are shared with TRBD1. CDR3 length equals 14 residues. Germline V gene sequence: CDR1 SGHDN, CDR2 FVKESK. V shed 8 bases, J shed 0 bases, and the junction held 3 bases outside the gene matches. This chain's CDR3 is CASAGTANTGELFF. DNA for the CDR3: TGTGCCAGCGCCGGGACAGCGAACACCGGGGAGCTGTTTTTT.

Note on this clone: Compared with germline, one end of the junction differs, possibly owing to a read error. The V gene is TRBV7-7, the J gene TRBJ2-2; 7 bases are shared with TRBD2. CDR3 size: 16 residues. CDR1 is SSHAT, CDR2 FNYEAQ, per germline (reference sequence). CDR3 sequence: CASSFLLGEGTGELFF. The CDR3, as DNA: TGTGCTAGCAGCTTCCTCCTAGGGGAGGGTACCGGGGAGCTGTTTTTT.

This clone was seen a few times. The chain is built from TRBV25-1 and TRBJ1-1; D ambiguous. V lost 1 base to trimming and J lost 3 bases, with 6 bases between them. There are 13 residues in the CDR3. Germline values: CDR1 MGHDK, CDR2 SYGVNS. CDR3 sequence reads: CASSESGYTEAFF. In DNA, the CDR3 is TGTGCCAGCAGTGAATCGGGGTACACTGAAGCTTTCTTT. Together with reference TRBV25-1 and TRBJ1-1, the CDR3 gives the full variable domain: EADIYQTPRYLVIGTGKKITLECSQTMGHDKMYWYQQDPGMELHLIHYSYGVNSTEKGDLSSESTVSRIRTEHFPLTLESARPSHTSQYLCASSESGYTEAFFGQGTRLTVV.

The chain links TRBV10-3 to TRBJ1-4, with D unclear. This CDR3 comprises 16 residues. Looked up from germline, CDR1 is ENHRY and CDR2 is SYGVKD. Trimming removed 3 bases from V and 0 bases from J, with 11 bases in between. The CDR3 reads CAISELPAATNEKLFF. The DNA of the CDR3 is TGTGCCATCAGTGAACTACCGGCCGCAACTAATGAAAAACTGTTTTTT.

CDR3 in DNA: TGTGCCAGCAGCTTAGAGACTAGCGGGGGGCCTTGGAATACGCAGTATTTT. Translating gives CASSLETSGGPWNTQYF. This rearrangement joins TRBV7-2 to TRBJ2-3; TRBD2 matches 13 bases. Trimming at V came to 1 base and at J to 7 bases, leaving 8 bases not matched to a gene. The CDR3 runs 17 residues. Germline V gives CDR1 SGHTA, CDR2 FQGNSA.

V gene TRBV28 combines with J gene TRBJ1-3; D remains unclear. The CDR3 runs to 13 residues. The germline V gene encodes CDR1 MDHEN and CDR2 SYDVKM. V was trimmed by 9 bases and J by 0 bases, leaving 9 bases between them. CDR3 bases: TGTGCCAGTGGCCTGGCCTCTGGAAACACCATATATTTT. It translates to CASGLASGNTIYF.

V usage is TRBV28 and J usage is TRBJ2-5; 7 bases are a match to TRBD2. The CDR3 is 16 residues long. Germline CDR1 and CDR2: MDHEN and SYDVKM. V gave up 2 bases and J gave up 4 bases; unmatched junction bases: 10. CDR3 amino acids: CASSLREGPRGETQYF. The CDR3 region has the DNA TGTGCCAGCAGTTTAAGGGAGGGCCCACGGGGAGAGACCCAGTACTTC.

V is TRBV19 and J is TRBJ1-3; TRBD1 is a possible D gene (5 bases). Trimming cost V 5 bases and J 4 bases, with 18 bases left between them. The CDR3 contains 16 residues. CDR1 LNHDA and CDR2 SQIVND come from the germline V gene (reference sequence). The DNA for the CDR3 is TGTGCCAGTAGTGTAAACAGGAGGCGGGGAGGAAACACCATATATTTT. As protein: CASSVNRRRGGNTIYF.

J is TRBJ2-7 and V is TRBV19; 8 bases are a match to TRBD1. The V gene end was trimmed by 9 bases and the J gene end by 4 bases; junction bases not matched to a gene: 14. The CDR3 contains 15 residues. The germline gives CDR1 LNHDA, CDR2 SQIVND (reference sequence). CDR3 loop: CASLICRDRIYEQYV. Written as DNA, the CDR3 is TGTGCCAGCCTAATTTGCCGGGACAGGATTTACGAGCAGTACGTC.

This clone appeared a single time. The chain joins TRBV12-3 or TRBV12-4 to TRBJ2-2; D possibly corresponds to TRBD1 (5 bases). V was clipped by 7 bases and J by 1 base, with 7 bases between them. The CDR3 spans 13 residues. CDR3 loop: CASNDRNTGELFF. The CDR3 DNA sequence: TGTGCCAGCAACGACAGGAACACCGGGGAGCTGTTTTTT.

The rearrangement links TRBV27 to TRBJ1-3; D is undetermined. The germline V gene has CDR1 MNHEY and CDR2 SMNVEV (reference sequence). Trimming left V 3 bases short and J 3 bases short, with 6 bases between. This CDR3 is 13 amino acids long. The DNA for the CDR3 is TGTGCCAGCAGTTTTCAATTTGGAAACACCATATATTTT. Protein: CASSFQFGNTIYF.

In DNA form, the CDR3 reads TGTGCCAGCAGTTTTCCCGGAAGCGGGAGCTCCTACAATGAGCAGTTCTTC. Residues: CASSFPGSGSSYNEQFF. V is TRBV2 and J is TRBJ2-1; 8 nucleotides match TRBD2. This CDR3 is built from 17 residues. J was trimmed by 0 bases and V by 5 bases; bases with no gene match: 9. In germline, CDR1 is SNHLY, CDR2 FYNNEI.

The J gene is TRBJ2-3, the V gene TRBV15; D gene unclear. Germline CDR1 LNHNV, CDR2 YYDKDF (reference sequence). V gave up 9 bases and J gave up 2 bases, with 18 bases separating them. CDR3 length: 15 residues. As DNA, the CDR3 is TGTGCCACTGGCCCCTCTCTTGGCCACACAGATACGCAGTATTTT. Its translation is CATGPSLGHTDTQYF.